Here is one T cell receptor (beta chain) with its context. The data belong to a study of sequential checkpoint blockade in melanoma. At the level of the study: Both treatment sequences were followed by maintenance nivolumab.

TCRdb's copy holds only in-frame clones and misses some; the assay was immunoSEQ multiplex PCR. The sample includes roughly 31,000 clones, about 86% of them seen just once. Per the germline V gene, CDR1 is MDHEN and CDR2 is SYDVKM. Trimming took 3 bases from V and 2 from J; bases not matched to a gene: 9. CDR3 size: 17 residues. Treatment: randomized to nivolumab then ipilimumab (arm A) or the reverse (arm B). This chain connects TRBV28 to TRBJ2-2, with 7 bases fitting TRBD1. The source of this sequence is a human donor with melanoma. The sample here was CD8+ T cells sorted from blood (inferred from file names), taken from a patient given nivolumab and ipilimumab in sequence. CDR3 loop: CASSFLGRTGNTGELFF. As DNA, the CDR3 is TGTGCCAGCAGTTTCTTAGGTCGGACAGGCAACACCGGGGAGCTGTTTTTT.